The 17 T cell receptor beta chains listed next were all sequenced from one sample in a study of shared clonotypes between healthy human individuals. The data were produced by immunoSEQ multiplex PCR, yet TCRdb's version contains in-frame clones alone and is incomplete. Altogether 2.3 million or so clones are present, more than 80% being singletons, with the ten largest covering about 0.41%. Sample: naive CD4+ T cells from PBMCs. The subset was: CD45RA+ positively selected. Receptors were obtained from a man aged 18 to 29 in good health. Some clones in this sample may be carry-over from other donors' samples.

The rearrangement joins TRBV2 to TRBJ2-7; 11 bases line up with TRBD2. Germline-derived CDR1 and CDR2 are SNHLY and FYNNEI. Trimming removed 7 bases from V and 4 bases from J; junction bases left unmatched: 9. The CDR3 totals 15 residues. The CDR3 DNA follows: TGTGCCAGCACTGTCGGGACTAGCGGAGGTTACGAGCAGTACTTC. This gives the protein CASTVGTSGGYEQYF. The entire variable domain, with the rest obtained from reference TRBV2 and TRBJ2-7, is as follows: EPEVTQTPSHQVTQMGQEVILRCVPISNHLYFYWYRQILGQKVEFLVSFYNNEISEKSEIFDDQFSVERPDGSNFTLKIRSTKLEDSAMYFCASTVGTSGGYEQYFGPGTRLTVT.

A remark on this clone: Other DNA sequences of this sample code for an identical CDR3. The chain joins TRBV28 to TRBJ1-1; D ambiguous. Deletions cut 3 bases from V and 6 bases from J, with 5 bases between. This CDR3 region has 11 residues. Per the germline V gene, CDR1 is MDHEN and CDR2 is SYDVKM. CDR3 DNA sequence: TGTGCCAGCAGTTTGTCCGCTGAAGCTTTCTTT. The encoded protein is CASSLSAEAFF.

About this clone itself: This same CDR3 is encoded by further DNA sequences in the sample. The genes are TRBV28 and TRBJ2-7; 10 bases map to TRBD1. The CDR3 runs 15 residues. Germline CDR1 is MDHEN and CDR2 is SYDVKM. V was pared by 4 bases and J by 1 base, with 4 bases of the junction left unmatched. The CDR3: CASSSPGQGSYEQYF. In DNA form, the CDR3 reads TGTGCCAGCAGTTCCCCGGGACAGGGGTCCTACGAGCAGTACTTC.

The chain combines TRBV6-6 with TRBJ2-7; 9 bases fit TRBD1. V lost 2 bases to trimming and J lost 5 bases; unmatched junction nucleotides: 4. The CDR3 runs 14 residues. CDR1 is MNHNY, CDR2 SVGAGI, per germline (reference sequence). CDR3 DNA sequence: TGTGCCAGCAGTTACCCGGGACAGGGCAACGAGCAGTACTTC. Residues: CASSYPGQGNEQYF.

About this clone itself: Within the sample, other DNA sequences also encode this same CDR3. V gene TRBV18 combines with J gene TRBJ2-7, with a possible D match to TRBD2 (6 bases). Germline-derived CDR1 and CDR2 are KGHSH and LQKENI. The V end lost 3 bases, the J end lost 1 base, and 13 bases lay between the germline ends. The CDR3 consists of 15 residues. CDR3 protein: CASSPTRDSSYEQYF. CDR3 nucleotides: TGTGCCAGCTCACCCACCCGGGACTCATCCTACGAGCAGTACTTC.

J is TRBJ2-7 and V is TRBV11-2; D gene uncertain. The CDR3 spans 11 residues. Germline lookup yields CDR1 SGHAT and CDR2 FQNNGV. V lost 1 base to trimming and J lost 6 bases, with 4 bases between them. CDR3 in DNA: TGTGCCAGCAGCTTAGCCGTCGAGCAGTACTTC. Residues: CASSLAVEQYF.

The J gene is TRBJ1-1, the V gene TRBV6-6; a possible D gene is TRBD1 (6 bases). This CDR3 contains 14 residues. Germline V CDR1 and CDR2: MNHNY, SVGAGI (reference sequence). V lost 7 bases and J 4 bases, leaving 16 bases between the germline ends. The CDR3 reads CASKPAGGLTEAFF. The CDR3 nucleotides read TGTGCCAGCAAACCTGCCGGGGGGCTCACTGAAGCTTTCTTT.

The CDR3 nucleotides read TGTGCCAGCAGCTTAGAGGGCATACTAGCGGGAGGGTTCAATGAGCAGTTCTTC. Its protein product is CASSLEGILAGGFNEQFF. The genes are TRBV7-9 and TRBJ2-1, with 13 bases identical to TRBD2. Germline V gene sequence: CDR1 SEHNR, CDR2 FQNEAQ (reference sequence). This CDR3 region has 18 residues. J was trimmed by 6 bases and V by 1 base; bases with no gene match: 9.

The chain joins TRBV27 to TRBJ2-7, with 9 bases identical to TRBD1. Germline V gene data show CDR1 as MNHEY and CDR2 as SMNVEV (reference sequence). The ends lost 2 bases at V and 0 bases at J; junction bases unmatched: 2. The length of the CDR3 is 15 residues. The CDR3 region is CASSLQQGASYEQYF. In nucleotides, the CDR3 is TGTGCCAGCAGTTTACAACAGGGGGCCTCCTACGAGCAGTACTTC.

The rearrangement uses TRBV6-5 and TRBJ2-7; D possibly corresponds to TRBD2 (5 bases). There are 12 residues in the CDR3. Germline V gene sequence: CDR1 MNHEY, CDR2 SVGAGI. V was pared by 6 bases and J by 6 bases, with 12 bases between. CDR3 in DNA: TGTGCCAGCAGCCCCGGGCGGGCCGAGCAGTACTTC. This translates into CASSPGRAEQYF.

Details on this clone: This same CDR3 is encoded by further DNA sequences in the sample. The rearrangement links TRBV28 to TRBJ1-2; D unclear. CDR1 MDHEN and CDR2 SYDVKM come from the germline V gene. This CDR3 comprises 12 residues. V lost 6 bases and J lost 5, with 10 bases in between. The CDR3 loop reads CASSNRGYGYTF. CDR3 nucleotide sequence: TGTGCCAGCAGCAACAGAGGATATGGCTACACCTTC.

J is TRBJ2-3 and V is TRBV19; the D gene is possibly TRBD2 (5 bases). Germline V CDR1 and CDR2: LNHDA, SQIVND (reference sequence). CDR3 length: 14 amino acids. The germline V and J ends were trimmed by 8 bases and 7 bases, with 19 bases remaining between them. The CDR3 sequence is CASYSGSPPHTQYF. The CDR3 nucleotides are TGTGCCAGTTACTCGGGGAGTCCCCCCCATACGCAGTATTTT. Variable domain in full (rest from reference TRBV19 and TRBJ2-3): DGGITQSPKYLFRKEGQNVTLSCEQNLNHDAMYWYRQDPGQGLRLIYYSQIVNDFQKGDIAEGYSVSREKKESFPLTVTSAQKNPTAFYLCASYSGSPPHTQYFGPGTRLTVL.

This clone was counted a single time. The genes are TRBV6-5 and TRBJ2-5; tentatively, D is TRBD1 (6 bases). Trimming removed 0 bases from V and 2 bases from J, with 10 bases in between. Germline assignment: CDR1 MNHEY and CDR2 SVGAGI. This CDR3 is built from 15 residues. The CDR3 DNA reads TGTGCCAGCAGTTACTCGCCCAGGGGACAAGAGACCCAGTACTTC. The encoded protein is CASSYSPRGQETQYF.

The J gene is TRBJ2-7, the V gene TRBV28; D unresolved. CDR3 length: 12 residues. Trimming shortened V by 4 bases and J by 5 bases, and 9 bases separated the two germline ends. The V gene's germline CDR1 is MDHEN and CDR2 SYDVKM. As DNA, the CDR3 is TGTGCCAGCAGTTCGGTCAGGAACGAGCAGTACTTC. Its translation: CASSSVRNEQYF.

This chain links TRBV28 with TRBJ1-4; TRBD1 aligns across 8 bases. J gave up 6 bases and V 6 bases, and 6 bases lay outside the gene matches. CDR3 length: 14 residues. In germline, CDR1 is MDHEN, CDR2 SYDVKM. Here the CDR3 DNA reads TGTGCCAGCAGCCGCCAGGGGGCATATGAAAAACTGTTTTTT. It specifies CASSRQGAYEKLFF.

This chain connects TRBV7-2 to TRBJ2-7; D uncertain. This CDR3 is 16 amino acids long. V lost 3 bases to trimming and J lost 0 bases, with 15 bases between them. Germline-derived CDR1 and CDR2 are SGHTA and FQGNSA. CDR3 region: CASSFGLGLSSYEQYF. CDR3 in DNA: TGTGCCAGCAGCTTCGGCCTTGGGCTAAGCTCCTACGAGCAGTACTTC.

V and J are TRBV7-9 and TRBJ2-2; no definite D call. In germline, CDR1 is SEHNR, CDR2 FQNEAQ (reference sequence). The CDR3 covers 17 residues. V was pared by 5 bases and J by 0 bases, with 16 bases between. For the CDR3, the DNA is TGTGCCAGCAGCATAATCTTACTTTCCGCGAACACCGGGGAGCTGTTTTTT. It specifies CASSIILLSANTGELFF. The full variable domain, its missing parts supplied by reference TRBV7-9 and TRBJ2-2, is DTGVSQNPRHKITKRGQNVTFRCDPISEHNRLYWYRQTLGQGPEFLTYFQNEAQLEKSRLLSDRFSAERPKGSFSTLEIQRTEQGDSAMYLCASSIILLSANTGELFFGEGSRLTVL.